The sequence of this T cell receptor (beta chain) was determined in a study of blood T cell repertoires in COVID-19. In the study overall: Donors in the United States, Italy and Spain gave samples during acute or convalescent COVID-19. Sample material is recorded as cDNA or gDNA derived from T cells, B-cell-depleted T cells, or PBMCs.

In the source study's methods: The authors estimated nucleated cell counts from reference gene primer amplification. Data came from immunoSEQ multiplex PCR; TCRdb stores just in-frame clones and leaves some out. The DNA gave D and trimming, while V, J and clone size come from that table. The sample has some 150,000 clones; less than 90% are singletons. The CDR3 covers 13 residues. V lost 2 bases and J lost 8, with 11 bases in between. Germline assignment: CDR1 SGHRS and CDR2 YFSETQ. Sequences were obtained from peripheral blood. The chain has TRBV5-1 and TRBJ2-1, with TRBD1 as a possible D gene (6 bases). The receptor was derived from a woman in her sixties or seventies with acute or convalescent COVID-19. The CDR3 sequence: CASSFTTGYEQFF. The CDR3 bases are TGCGCCAGCAGCTTTACCACAGGGTATGAGCAGTTCTTC.